This paragraph reports one T cell receptor beta chain. What it recognizes is unknown. Germline CDR1 and CDR2: MNHEY and SMNVEV (reference sequence). This CDR3 has 20 residues. V shed 5 bases, J shed 1 base, and the junction held 17 bases outside the gene matches. The sample belongs to a study of cytomegalovirus exposure and HLA in healthy donors. General study findings and limits: The classifier, whose performance was assessed in both the original and validation cohorts, reportedly diagnosed cytomegalovirus status with high specificity and sensitivity.

TCRdb's table, derived via immunoSEQ multiplex PCR, lists solely in-frame clones and lacks some. The table shows some 90,000 clones, with roughly 96% occurring only once. The chain has TRBV27 and TRBJ2-1; 10 bases fit TRBD2. The source of this sequence is a man aged 18-30 years in good health and CMV-seronegative. The material sequenced was PBMCs. In DNA, the CDR3 is TGTGCCAGCAGTCCGCGATTGTCGCTAGCGGGAGTGGCGTCCTACAATGAGCAGTTCTTC. Translating gives CASSPRLSLAGVASYNEQFF.